Below, 11 T cell receptor beta chains from the same sample are listed, as sequenced in a study of blood T cells in healthy people across ages. PCR was performed a second time for about 6 to 11 cycles using a sample-barcoded 5' primer and a J-beta primer mix. TCRdb reprocessed the 5' RACE reads with MiXCR, giving one entry per CDR3 protein. The data show some 1,000,000 distinct CDR3 sequences, around 27% seen once. The same sample was also studied in work on T cells of mothers and their children.

Sequencing was done on a sample of blood. These receptor sequences come from a girl aged 2-10 years in good health.

This clonotype was seen only a few times. The genes are TRBV5-1 and TRBJ2-7; 11 bases are a match to TRBD2. CDR1 is SGHRS and CDR2 is YFSETQ in the germline V gene. V lost 3 bases to trimming and J lost 0 bases; unmatched junction nucleotides: 8. This CDR3 comprises 17 residues. This CDR3 reads CASSSQPGLAVSYEQYF. The DNA for the CDR3 is TGCGCCAGCAGCTCGCAACCGGGACTAGCGGTCTCCTACGAGCAGTACTTC.

The V and J genes are TRBV4-3 and TRBJ2-5; D is undetermined. TRBJ2-7 explains the end of the DNA better; the J call may be wrong. CDR1 and CDR2 from the germline V gene are LGHNA and YSLEER. This CDR3 region has 13 residues. CDR3 region: CASSQERVYEQYF. The CDR3 DNA reads TGCGCCAGCAGCCAAGAAAGGGTTTACGAGCAGTACTTC.

This chain links TRBV6-2 or TRBV6-3 with TRBJ2-7; TRBD2 aligns across 7 bases. CDR1 and CDR2 (germline): MNHEY, SVGEGT. This CDR3 is built from 17 residues. Germline trimming cut 2 bases from V and 3 bases from J; bases unmatched to any gene: 13. The DNA for the CDR3 is TGTGCCAGCAGTTACGAGATTGGGACTACACCCAACTACGAGCAGTACTTC. Protein product: CASSYEIGTTPNYEQYF.

The chain joins TRBV24-1 to TRBJ2-1, with TRBD1 identical over 10 bases. V was clipped by 9 bases and J by 6 bases; unmatched bases: 10. This CDR3 is built from 15 residues. The germline CDR1 and CDR2 sequences are KGHDR and SFDVKD. CDR3 sequence (DNA): TGTGCCACCGGAGGACGGACAGGGGGAGGCAATGAGCAGTTCTTC. Protein sequence: CATGGRTGGGNEQFF.

This chain uses TRBV6-1 with TRBJ2-1; possible D gene TRBD2, 5 bases. The V and J ends lost 5 bases and 9 bases respectively, with 17 bases between them. Germline assignment: CDR1 MNHNS and CDR2 SASEGT. The CDR3 runs 14 residues. Written as DNA, the CDR3 is TGTGCCAGCAGTCTCGACCGAGGACTCGTTGAGCAGTTCTTC. Its translation: CASSLDRGLVEQFF.

The gene calls are TRBV29-1 and TRBJ2-5; 7 bases line up with TRBD1. The J call may be incorrect, as the DNA end agrees better with TRBJ2-7. CDR3 length: 11 residues. Germline V gene data show CDR1 as SQVTM and CDR2 as ANQGSEA. CDR3 nucleotide sequence: TGCAGCGCCCTCAGGGGGAACGAGCAGTACTTC. Translation: CSALRGNEQYF.

In its sample, this clonotype was seen a few times. This rearrangement joins TRBV9 to TRBJ2-7, with D maybe TRBD1 (5 bases). Germline loops: CDR1 SGDLS, CDR2 YYNGEE. V lost 0 bases and J lost 2, with 15 bases in between. The CDR3 contains 16 residues. The CDR3 sequence: CASSVAETDRPYEQYF. CDR3 bases: TGTGCCAGCAGCGTAGCTGAGACCGACAGACCCTACGAGCAGTACTTC.

In DNA, the CDR3 is TGCAGTGCTAGAGATACGCCAGGAGGGATAGAGACCCAGTACTTC. Protein product: CSARDTPGGIETQYF. This chain connects TRBV20-1 to TRBJ2-5; D might be TRBD2 (6 bases). The V end lost 0 bases, the J end lost 4 bases, and 15 bases lay between the germline ends. This CDR3 spans 15 amino acids. Germline CDR1 and CDR2: DFQATT and SNEGSKA (reference sequence).

This clonotype was detected only a few times. The gene calls are TRBV7-8 and TRBJ2-6; 9 bases fit TRBD1. Germline CDR1 is SGHVS and CDR2 is FQNEAQ. The CDR3 covers 17 residues. V dropped 5 bases and J dropped 1; count of bases not matched to a gene: 6. The CDR3 reads CASSTGQGESGANVLTF. The CDR3 DNA reads TGTGCCAGCAGCACGGGACAGGGAGAGTCTGGGGCCAACGTCCTGACTTTC.

CDR3 residues: CASSTRLALSTDTQYF. In DNA form, the CDR3 reads TGTGCCAGCAGCACAAGACTAGCGCTTAGCACAGATACGCAGTATTTT. V gene TRBV7-3 combines with J gene TRBJ2-3; TRBD2 agrees at 8 bases. Germline V gives CDR1 SGHTA, CDR2 FQGTGA. The CDR3 is 16 residues long. Trimming took 5 bases from V and 0 from J; bases not matched to a gene: 7.

This clonotype was picked up a small number of times. V gene TRBV10-3 combines with J gene TRBJ2-5; D unclear. This CDR3 contains 12 residues. The germline V and J ends were trimmed by 3 bases and 2 bases, with 4 bases remaining between them. Per the germline V gene, CDR1 is ENHRY and CDR2 is SYGVKD. CDR3: CAISEAQETQYF. Here the CDR3 DNA reads TGTGCCATCAGTGAAGCGCAAGAGACCCAGTACTTC.